The rows below give T cell receptor beta chains drawn from one sample of a study of T cells in Graves' hyperthyroidism and ophthalmopathy. Each CDR3 protein gets one entry after TCRdb re-called the multiplex PCR reads with MiXCR. The sample lists over 250,000 distinct CDR3 sequences, 22% seen once, with over 55% in the top ten. The sequenced material came from blood. The receptors originated from a young man with Graves' ophthalmopathy. The CDR3 runs from the conserved cysteine through the conserved F or W. A D gene is named only where the DNA matches it firmly. Clone size is shown for a subset of rows, as once, few, many or a class of expanded clone.

clone_size,j_call,cdr3_length,v_call,d_call,cdr3_nt,cdr3_aa
few,TRBJ2-5,14,TRBV30,NA,TGTGCCTGGAGTGTCGACAGAAGGGATGAGACCCAGTACTTC,CAWSVDRRDETQYF
NA,TRBJ1-3,14,TRBV19,NA,TGTGCCACCGGAGTCAGCTTAACTGGAAACACCATATATTTT,CATGVSLTGNTIYF
few,TRBJ2-1,15,TRBV7-2,TRBD2,TGTGCCAGCAGCTTAGCTACTAGCGGGAGGTATGAGCAGTTCTTC,CASSLATSGRYEQFF
NA,TRBJ2-3,13,TRBV20-1,NA,TGCAGTGCTGAGGACGAAAGCACAGATACGCAGTATTTT,CSAEDESTDTQYF
few,TRBJ2-7,12,TRBV28,NA,TGTGCCAGCAGCGAGGGGGTTCTCGAGCAGTACTTC,CASSEGVLEQYF
few,TRBJ2-1,12,TRBV18,NA,NA,CASSVGQGAYFF
many,TRBJ2-1,12,TRBV9,NA,TGTGCCAGCAGCGTATTTGAGGGTGAGCAGTTCTTC,CASSVFEGEQFF
few,TRBJ2-7,15,TRBV24-1,NA,TGTGCCACCAGTGATTCGACAGGAATCTCCTACGAGCAGTACTTC,CATSDSTGISYEQYF
few,TRBJ2-2,17,TRBV11-2,NA,TGTGCCAGCAGCCCCCGGAAGCTGGGGCGCAGTTCCGGGGAGCTGTTTTTT,CASSPRKLGRSSGELFF
few,TRBJ2-1,14,TRBV11-3,TRBD1,TGTGCCAGCAGCTTTCAGGGGGCGTCGTATGAGCAGTTCTTC,CASSFQGASYEQFF
many,TRBJ2-1,14,TRBV11-2,NA,TGTGCCAGCAGCTTAGAAGCTGCGATCAATGAGCAGTTCTTC,CASSLEAAINEQFF
few,TRBJ2-7,16,TRBV5-1,NA,TGCGCCAGCAGCTTGGGGGACATCGTTAGCTCCTACGAGCAGTACTTC,CASSLGDIVSSYEQYF
few,TRBJ2-6,17,TRBV6-1,TRBD1,TGTGCCAGCACCAGAAACCTACAGGGGGCTGGGGCCAACGTCCTGACTTTC,CASTRNLQGAGANVLTF
NA,TRBJ2-2,15,TRBV5-1,TRBD1,TGCGCCAGCAGCTGGGGACAGGGACGCACCGGGGAGCTGTTTTTT,CASSWGQGRTGELFF
many,TRBJ2-5,11,TRBV30,NA,TGTGCCTGGAGCCGACAAGAGACCCAGTACTTC,CAWSRQETQYF
NA,TRBJ2-1,16,TRBV7-2,NA,TGTGCCAGCAGCTTAGTTGTCTACCCCTCGGGAAATGAGCAGTTCTTC,CASSLVVYPSGNEQFF
NA,TRBJ1-3,13,TRBV12-3/TRBV12-4,NA,TGTGCCAGCAGGATGACAAGGGGAAACACCATATATTTT,CASRMTRGNTIYF
NA,TRBJ1-1,14,TRBV9,NA,TGTGCCAGCAGCGTAGGTCCAGTAAACACTGAAGCTTTCTTT,CASSVGPVNTEAFF
NA,TRBJ2-7,15,TRBV4-2,NA,TGTGCCAGCAGCCAAGATCGGGGGTTGCCCTACGAGCAGTACTTC,CASSQDRGLPYEQYF
NA,TRBJ2-7,15,TRBV7-9,TRBD2,TGTGCCAGCAGCCCCCTAGCGGGAGTCTCCTACGAGCAGTACTTC,CASSPLAGVSYEQYF
few,TRBJ2-7,15,TRBV5-5,NA,TGTGCCAGCAGCGCGATGGTCGGGGGAATTTACGAGCAGTACTTC,CASSAMVGGIYEQYF
many,TRBJ2-7,13,TRBV11-3,NA,TGTGCCAGCAGCTTAATGTCTGCCTACGAGCAGTACTTC,CASSLMSAYEQYF
once,TRBJ1-2,15,TRBV6-1,NA,TGTGCCAGCAGTGAATATAGTAAGATTCTCTATGGCTACACCTTC,CASSEYSKILYGYTF
few,TRBJ1-2,15,TRBV24-1,TRBD1,TGTGCCACCAGTGACCGGACAGGGTCCAACTATGGCTACACCTTC,CATSDRTGSNYGYTF
many,TRBJ1-2,14,TRBV11-2,TRBD1,TGTGCCAGCAGCTTAGCAGTAGGGGGCTTCGGCTACACCTTC,CASSLAVGGFGYTF
NA,TRBJ2-7,14,TRBV9,TRBD1,TGTGCCAGCAGCGTCGGACAGGGGGGCGACGAGCAGTACTTC,CASSVGQGGDEQYF
once,TRBJ2-1,15,TRBV29-1,NA,TGCAGCGTTGAAGTAACACATCCTGGACAGCCTGAGCAGTTCTTC,CSVEVTHPGQPEQFF
many,TRBJ2-7,15,TRBV27,TRBD2,TGTGCCAGCAGTTTAACCGGGACTAGCGGCTACGAGCAGTACTTC,CASSLTGTSGYEQYF
many,TRBJ2-1,12,TRBV12-5,NA,TGTGCTAGTGCCCTAACCCCATTTGAGCAGTTCTTC,CASALTPFEQFF
NA,TRBJ2-1,15,TRBV29-1,TRBD2,TGCAGCGGGAAACTAGCGGGAGAGCACTACAATGAGCAGTTCTTC,CSGKLAGEHYNEQFF
many,TRBJ2-1,15,TRBV28,TRBD2,TGTGCCAGCAGTCCTCTGGCGGGAGGGAACAATGAGCAGTTCTTC,CASSPLAGGNNEQFF
few,TRBJ2-1,14,TRBV28,NA,TGTGCCAGCAGTTTAAGCGGGCCGGGGCCCCATCAGTTCTTC,CASSLSGPGPHQFF
few,TRBJ1-2,14,TRBV27,TRBD1,TGTGCCAGCAGCCCCGGGGACAGGCTCTATGGCTACACCTTC,CASSPGDRLYGYTF
NA,TRBJ2-3,16,TRBV27,TRBD2,TGTGCCAGCAGTAAAGGACTAGCGGGAGGGCCGTATACGCAGTATTTT,CASSKGLAGGPYTQYF
few,TRBJ2-6,19,TRBV7-9,NA,TGTGCCAGCAGCTCCTACTCTTCAGTGGGAGCAACTGGGGCCAACGTCCTGACTTTC,CASSSYSSVGATGANVLTF
many,TRBJ1-2,14,TRBV5-1,TRBD1,TGCGCCAGCAGCGCAAGGACAGGGGATCGTGGCTACACCTTC,CASSARTGDRGYTF
many,TRBJ2-7,18,TRBV11-2,TRBD1,TGTGCCAGCAGCTCCCGTAAGACGGGACAGGGCATTCCCTACGAGCAGTACTTC,CASSSRKTGQGIPYEQYF
few,TRBJ1-2,14,TRBV5-1,NA,TGCGCCAGCGGGGTTGAAGCGGGGGCCTATGGCTACACCTTC,CASGVEAGAYGYTF
many,TRBJ1-3,14,TRBV3-1,NA,TGTGCCAGCAGCCAGACAGACTCTGGAAACACCATATATTTT,CASSQTDSGNTIYF
NA,TRBJ2-7,12,TRBV20-1,NA,TGCAGTGCTAGAGGCGGGGATTACGAGCAGTACTTC,CSARGGDYEQYF
many,TRBJ1-5,13,TRBV28,NA,TGTGCCAGCAGACCACCTATTAATCAGCCCCAGCATTTT,CASRPPINQPQHF